The 12 T cell receptor beta chains presented below share a single source sample, sequenced in a study of T-cell memory formation after mild COVID-19. From the 5' RACE reads, TCRdb called clonotypes with MiXCR, one entry per CDR3 protein. The data contain 190,000 or so distinct CDR3 sequences, 10% to 13% of them singletons. The material sequenced was PBMCs or a T cell subset sorted from them (not recorded which). The origin of the receptors is a young man who had mild COVID-19 (a few samples of this study predate the infection). Cell type and time point are not known.

The rearrangement uses TRBV5-1 and TRBJ1-3; D gene uncertain. V lost 4 bases and J 0 bases, leaving 14 bases between the germline ends. Germline CDR1 and CDR2: SGHRS and YFSETQ. The CDR3 spans 16 residues. The CDR3 DNA follows: TGCGCCAGCAGCCCACCGTTCGGAGGCTCTGGAAACACCATATATTTT. This sequence encodes CASSPPFGGSGNTIYF. Looking up the rest from reference TRBV5-1 and TRBJ1-3 gives the full variable domain: KAGVTQTPRYLIKTRGQQVTLSCSPISGHRSVSWYQQTPGQGLQFLFEYFSETQRNKGNFPGRFSGRQFSNSRSEMNVSTLELGDSALYLCASSPPFGGSGNTIYFGEGSWLTVV.

The J gene is TRBJ2-2, the V gene TRBV18; D possibly matches TRBD1 or TRBD2 (5 bases each). The CDR3 has 17 amino acids. The germline V gene has CDR1 KGHSH and CDR2 LQKENI. V was pared by 2 bases and J by 0 bases, with 13 bases between. This CDR3 reads CASSPSGTYANTGELFF. CDR3 bases: TGTGCCAGCTCACCATCCGGGACGTACGCGAACACCGGGGAGCTGTTTTTT.

This clonotype appeared many times. The chain recombines TRBV18 with TRBJ2-7, with TRBD1 matching 12 bases. After removal of 2 bases from V and 5 bases from J, the junction contained 1 base not matched to a gene. This CDR3 is built from 14 residues. Germline V gene data show CDR1 as KGHSH and CDR2 as LQKENI. The CDR3 here is CASSPGTGGDEQYF. CDR3 nucleotides: TGTGCCAGCTCACCAGGGACAGGGGGCGACGAGCAGTACTTC.

This clonotype was seen a few times. The J gene is TRBJ2-1, the V gene TRBV6-2 or TRBV6-3; possibly TRBD2 for D (5 bases). This CDR3 comprises 15 residues. V was cut by 6 bases and J by 3 bases, with 15 bases left in between. Germline CDR1 and CDR2: MNHEY and SVGEGT. The CDR3 DNA reads TGTGCCAGCAGGAATAGCGCCGATTACTACAATGAGCAGTTCTTC. Its protein is CASRNSADYYNEQFF.

This clonotype was seen repeatedly, ten times or more. This rearrangement joins TRBV5-1 to TRBJ2-3, with D maybe TRBD2 (6 bases). The CDR3 runs 14 residues. In germline, CDR1 is SGHRS, CDR2 YFSETQ. Trimming removed 4 bases at V and 2 bases at J, with 11 bases between. DNA for the CDR3: TGCGCCAGCAGCATCGGACTACCCACAGATACGCAGTATTTT. This encodes CASSIGLPTDTQYF. Based on the CDR3 plus reference TRBV5-1 and TRBJ2-3, the full variable domain is KAGVTQTPRYLIKTRGQQVTLSCSPISGHRSVSWYQQTPGQGLQFLFEYFSETQRNKGNFPGRFSGRQFSNSRSEMNVSTLELGDSALYLCASSIGLPTDTQYFGPGTRLTVL.

In this sample, this clonotype turned up many times. The J gene is TRBJ2-5, the V gene TRBV20-1; 8 bases agree with TRBD1. This CDR3 is built from 15 residues. The germline V gene has CDR1 DFQATT and CDR2 SNEGSKA (reference sequence). J lost 5 bases, V lost 4 bases, and 12 bases had no gene match. The CDR3 nucleotides read TGCAGTGCTAATTACTGGACAGGGAAGGTGGAGACCCAGTACTTC. It is translated as CSANYWTGKVETQYF.

The table lists this clonotype with a few counts. This chain uses TRBV25-1 with TRBJ2-6; D is unclear. This CDR3 region has 13 residues. CDR1 is MGHDK and CDR2 is SYGVNS in the germline V gene. Trimming pared 7 bases from V and 0 bases from J, leaving 4 bases between. CDR3 protein: CASTPSGANVLTF. CDR3 DNA sequence: TGTGCCAGCACCCCCTCTGGGGCCAACGTCCTGACTTTC. Looking up the rest from reference TRBV25-1 and TRBJ2-6 gives the full variable domain: EADIYQTPRYLVIGTGKKITLECSQTMGHDKMYWYQQDPGMELHLIHYSYGVNSTEKGDLSSESTVSRIRTEHFPLTLESARPSHTSQYLCASTPSGANVLTFGAGSRLTVL.

The table lists this clonotype with a few counts. The chain couples TRBV14 to TRBJ2-7, with 9 bases lining up with TRBD1. This CDR3 contains 15 residues. Germline-derived CDR1 and CDR2 are SGHDN and FVKESK. V lost 6 bases to trimming and J lost 6 bases; unmatched junction nucleotides: 12. The CDR3 DNA reads as TGTGCCAGCAGAAGAACGGGACAGGGATTAACCGAGCAGTACTTC. Its protein product is CASRRTGQGLTEQYF.

This clonotype was detected a few times. The J gene is TRBJ2-1, the V gene TRBV4-3; TRBD2 might be the D (6 bases). In germline, CDR1 is LGHNA, CDR2 YSLEER. Trimming stripped 1 base from V and 5 bases from J, with 12 bases between. This CDR3 has 15 amino acids. The CDR3 loop is CASSQGGGIHNEQFF. The CDR3 bases are TGCGCCAGCAGCCAAGGAGGAGGGATACACAATGAGCAGTTCTTC.

This sequence joins TRBV18 and TRBJ1-1; D remains ambiguous. The CDR3 sequence is 14 residues long. In germline, CDR1 is KGHSH, CDR2 LQKENI. Trimming took 6 bases from V and 4 from J, leaving 15 bases between them. In nucleotides, the CDR3 is TGTGCCAGCTCCCCCCGACGAACGGGCACTGAAGCTTTCTTT. It translates to CASSPRRTGTEAFF.

This chain joins TRBV6-5 and TRBJ1-2, with 7 nucleotides matching TRBD1. The CDR3 totals 17 residues. Germline V gene sequence: CDR1 MNHEY, CDR2 SVGAGI. Trimming at V came to 2 bases and at J to 5 bases, leaving 14 bases not matched to a gene. The CDR3 protein is CASSYTILTGDRYGYTF. In DNA, the CDR3 is TGTGCCAGCAGTTACACGATCCTTACAGGGGACCGGTATGGCTACACCTTC.

This clonotype has more than one count but fewer than ten. The rearrangement uses TRBV5-1 and TRBJ1-1; D is ambiguous. CDR1 and CDR2 (germline): SGHRS, YFSETQ. This CDR3 comprises 14 residues. V lost 0 bases and J lost 2, with 8 bases in between. This CDR3 reads CASSLASDNTEAFF. The CDR3, as DNA: TGCGCCAGCAGCTTGGCGTCCGATAACACTGAAGCTTTCTTT.